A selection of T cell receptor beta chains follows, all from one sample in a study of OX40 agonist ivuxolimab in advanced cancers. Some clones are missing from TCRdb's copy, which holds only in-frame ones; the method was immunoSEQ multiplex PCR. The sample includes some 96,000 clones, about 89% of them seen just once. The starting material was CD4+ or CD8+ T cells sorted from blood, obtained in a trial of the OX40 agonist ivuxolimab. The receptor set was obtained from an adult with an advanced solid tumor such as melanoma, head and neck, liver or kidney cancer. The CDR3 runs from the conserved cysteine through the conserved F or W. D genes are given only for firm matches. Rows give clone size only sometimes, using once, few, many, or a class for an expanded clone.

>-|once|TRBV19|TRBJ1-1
TGTGCCAGTAGTATAGCTTCCGGGACTTTGAACACTGAAGCTTTCTTT
CASSIASGTLNTEAFF
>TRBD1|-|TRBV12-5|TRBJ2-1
TGTGCTAGTGGTCGGACAGGGGAGAATGAGCAGTTCTTC
CASGRTGENEQFF
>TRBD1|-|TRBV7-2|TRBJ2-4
TGTGCCAGCAGCCTAAGGACAGGGGAATTGGCCAAAAACATTCAGTACTTC
CASSLRTGELAKNIQYF
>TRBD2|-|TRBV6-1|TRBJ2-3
TGTGCCAGCAGGCGGGGGTACACGCAGTATTTT
CASRRGYTQYF
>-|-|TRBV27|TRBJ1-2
TGTGCCAGCTCGAATCACGGCGGGGGCTACACCTTC
CASSNHGGGYTF
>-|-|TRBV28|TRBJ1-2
TGTGCCAGCAGTTTATTACCCAGGGCCCCGTGGTATGGCTACACCTTC
CASSLLPRAPWYGYTF
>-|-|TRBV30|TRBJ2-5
TGTGCCTGGAGTCCAGACAGAATGATGAGGGGGGGGACCCAGTACTTC
CAWSPDRMMRGGTQYF
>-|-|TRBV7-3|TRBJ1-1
TGTGCCAGCAGCTTAGACGGGGACTCTGAAGCTTTCTTT
CASSLDGDSEAFF
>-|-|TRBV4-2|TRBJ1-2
TGTGCCAGCAGCCAGGACGGTTCCCCCTTAAGCTACACCTTC
CASSQDGSPLSYTF
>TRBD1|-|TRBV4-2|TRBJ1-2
TGTGCCAGCAGCCAAGATCCGGGACAGGTTTATGGCTACACCTTC
CASSQDPGQVYGYTF
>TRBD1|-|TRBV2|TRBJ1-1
TGTGCCAGCAGTCAGACAGGGATTATGAACACTGAAGCTTTCTTT
CASSQTGIMNTEAFF
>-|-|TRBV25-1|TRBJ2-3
TGTGCCAGCAGTGAATATAGGGCGGCAGATACGCAGTATTTT
CASSEYRAADTQYF
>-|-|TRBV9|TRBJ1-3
TGTGCCAGCAGCGTAGCAGGGGCTGGAAACACCATATATTTT
CASSVAGAGNTIYF
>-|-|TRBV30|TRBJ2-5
TGTGCCTGGAGTCCGAGACCCCTTTATAGGGAGACCCAGTACTTC
CAWSPRPLYRETQYF
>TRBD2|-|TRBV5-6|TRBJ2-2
TGTGCCAGCAGCGGGGGGACTAGACAAACCGGGGAGCTGTTTTTT
CASSGGTRQTGELFF
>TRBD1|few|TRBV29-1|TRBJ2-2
TGCAGCGTTGTTAGGGGGCGGCAGGGGAAAACCGGGGAGCTGTTTTTT
CSVVRGRQGKTGELFF
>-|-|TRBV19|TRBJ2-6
TGTGCCAGTAGTATTTCCGGCTCTGGGGCCAACGTCCTGACTTTC
CASSISGSGANVLTF
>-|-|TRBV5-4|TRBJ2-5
TGTGCCAGCAGCGCGGCAGGGACTCTCCGGGAGACCCAGTACTTC
CASSAAGTLRETQYF
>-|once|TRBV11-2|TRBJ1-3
TGTGCCAGCAGCGGGAGCCGGCTCTCTGGAAACACCATATATTTT
CASSGSRLSGNTIYF
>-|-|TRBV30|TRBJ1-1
TGTGCCTGGAGATTGGCACAGGGCGTTAGCTTACCGGACACTGAAGCTTTCTTT
CAWRLAQGVSLPDTEAFF
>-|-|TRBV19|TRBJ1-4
TGTGCCAGTACCCTTGGAGAGAAAAAACTGTTTTTT
CASTLGEKKLFF
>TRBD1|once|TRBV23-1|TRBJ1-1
TGCGCCAGCAGTCAATGGTGGCAGGGGGAGGGGGACACTGAAGCTTTCTTT
CASSQWWQGEGDTEAFF
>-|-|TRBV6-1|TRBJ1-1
TGTGCCAGCAGTGAAGGGGGGAAGAACACTGAAGCTTTCTTT
CASSEGGKNTEAFF
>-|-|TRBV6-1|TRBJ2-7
TGTGCCAGCAGGAAGACAGGTTCCTACGAGCAGTACTTC
CASRKTGSYEQYF
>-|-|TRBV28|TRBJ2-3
TGTGCCAGCAGTTTTGTAGCGGCAAGCACAGATACGCAGTATTTT
CASSFVAASTDTQYF
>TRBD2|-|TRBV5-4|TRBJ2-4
TGTGCCAGCAGCTCAGGACTAGCGGGGGAAAACATTCAGTACTTC
CASSSGLAGENIQYF
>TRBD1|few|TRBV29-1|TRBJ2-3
TGCAGCGTGAGGGACAGAGCTTCCACAGATACGCAGTATTTT
CSVRDRASTDTQYF
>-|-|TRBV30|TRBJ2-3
TGTGCCTGGAGTGTACTGGAGAGGGCCGCTTGGCGCACAGATACGCAGTATTTT
CAWSVLERAAWRTDTQYF
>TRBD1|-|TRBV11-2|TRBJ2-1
TGTGCCAGCAGCTCCTACCACGGACAGGGGATGAATGAGCAGTTCTTC
CASSSYHGQGMNEQFF
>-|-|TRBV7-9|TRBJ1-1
TGTGCCAGCAGCTTAGTGTCTGAAGCTTTCTTT
CASSLVSEAFF
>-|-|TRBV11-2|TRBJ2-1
TGTGCCAGCAGCTTACAGCGGGCCTACAATGAGCAGTTCTTC
CASSLQRAYNEQFF
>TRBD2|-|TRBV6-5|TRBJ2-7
TGTGCCAGCAGTTACTCCGGGGGGTACTACGAGCAGTACTTC
CASSYSGGYYEQYF
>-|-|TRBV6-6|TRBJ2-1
TGTGCCAGCACGGCGGGTTCATATGAGCAGTTCTTC
CASTAGSYEQFF
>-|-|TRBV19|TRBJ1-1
TGTGCCAGTACCCTCGCCGGGACCCCAAAGGCCGCTTTCTTT
CASTLAGTPKAAFF
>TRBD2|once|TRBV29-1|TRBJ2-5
TGCAGCGCAAAGAAAGGACTAGCGGGAAGGATTATCGGAGAGACCCAGTACTTC
CSAKKGLAGRIIGETQYF